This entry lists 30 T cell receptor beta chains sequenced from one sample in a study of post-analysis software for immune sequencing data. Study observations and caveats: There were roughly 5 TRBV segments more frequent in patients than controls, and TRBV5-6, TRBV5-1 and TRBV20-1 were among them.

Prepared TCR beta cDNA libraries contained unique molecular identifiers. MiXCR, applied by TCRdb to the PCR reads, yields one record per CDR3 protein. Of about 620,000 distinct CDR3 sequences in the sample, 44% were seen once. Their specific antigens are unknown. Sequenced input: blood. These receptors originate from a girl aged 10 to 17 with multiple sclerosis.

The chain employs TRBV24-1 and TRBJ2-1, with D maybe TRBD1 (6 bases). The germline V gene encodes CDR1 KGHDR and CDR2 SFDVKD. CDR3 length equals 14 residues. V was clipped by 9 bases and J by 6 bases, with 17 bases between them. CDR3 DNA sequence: TGTGCCACCGGAAAGACAGGTTTCGGCAATGAGCAGTTCTTC. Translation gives CATGKTGFGNEQFF.

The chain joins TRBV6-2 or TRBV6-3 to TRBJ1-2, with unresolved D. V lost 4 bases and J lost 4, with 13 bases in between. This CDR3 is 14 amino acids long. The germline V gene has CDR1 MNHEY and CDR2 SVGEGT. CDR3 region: CASSCSIRSYGYTF. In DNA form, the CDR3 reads TGTGCCAGCAGTTGCTCGATCAGGAGCTATGGCTACACCTTC.

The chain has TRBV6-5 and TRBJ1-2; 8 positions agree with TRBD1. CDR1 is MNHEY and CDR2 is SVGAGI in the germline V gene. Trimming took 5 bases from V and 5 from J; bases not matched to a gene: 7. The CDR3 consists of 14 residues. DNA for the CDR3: TGTGCCAGCAGTACAGGGGGTGAGCAATATGGCTACACCTTC. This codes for CASSTGGEQYGYTF.

The CDR3 DNA follows: TGCAGTGCTTGGAGCGGGATCCCTCGTAACGAGCAGTTCTTC. Protein sequence: CSAWSGIPRNEQFF. V and J are TRBV20-1 and TRBJ2-1, with 7 bases identical to TRBD2. The CDR3 length is 14 residues. Germline V gives CDR1 DFQATT, CDR2 SNEGSKA (reference sequence). V gave up 5 bases and J gave up 10 bases; unmatched junction bases: 14.

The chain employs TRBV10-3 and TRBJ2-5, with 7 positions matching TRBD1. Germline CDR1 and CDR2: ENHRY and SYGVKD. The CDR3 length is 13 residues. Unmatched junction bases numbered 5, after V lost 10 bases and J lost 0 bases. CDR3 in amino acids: CANAGTDQETQYF. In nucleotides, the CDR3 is TGTGCCAATGCCGGGACAGACCAAGAGACCCAGTACTTC.

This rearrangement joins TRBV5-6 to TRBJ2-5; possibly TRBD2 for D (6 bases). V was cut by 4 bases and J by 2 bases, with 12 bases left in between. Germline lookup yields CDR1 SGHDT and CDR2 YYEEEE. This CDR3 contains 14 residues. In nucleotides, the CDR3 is TGTGCCAGCAGCGGGGCTAGCGCGCAAGAGACCCAGTACTTC. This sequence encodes CASSGASAQETQYF.

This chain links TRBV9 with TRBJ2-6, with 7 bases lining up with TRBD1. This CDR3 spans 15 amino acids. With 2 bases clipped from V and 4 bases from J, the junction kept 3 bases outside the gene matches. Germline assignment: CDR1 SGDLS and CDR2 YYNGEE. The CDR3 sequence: CASSVGTAGANVLTF. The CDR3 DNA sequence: TGTGCCAGCAGCGTCGGGACAGCCGGGGCCAACGTCCTGACTTTC. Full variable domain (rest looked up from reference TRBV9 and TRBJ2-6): DSGVTQTPKHLITATGQRVTLRCSPRSGDLSVYWYQQSLDQGLQFLIQYYNGEERAKGNILERFSAQQFPDLHSELNLSSLELGDSALYFCASSVGTAGANVLTFGAGSRLTVL.

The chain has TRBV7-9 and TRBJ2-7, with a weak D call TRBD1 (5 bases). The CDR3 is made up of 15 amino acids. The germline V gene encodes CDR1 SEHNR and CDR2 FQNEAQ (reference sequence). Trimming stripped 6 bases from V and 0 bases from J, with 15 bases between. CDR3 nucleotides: TGTGCCAGCAGTCCCGACAGCCAGAACTCCTACGAGCAGTACTTC. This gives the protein CASSPDSQNSYEQYF.

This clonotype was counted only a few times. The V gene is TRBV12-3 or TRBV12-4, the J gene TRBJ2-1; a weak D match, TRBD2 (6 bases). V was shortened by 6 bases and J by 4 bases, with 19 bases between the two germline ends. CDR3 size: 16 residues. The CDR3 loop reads CASRPSGLMVYNEQFF. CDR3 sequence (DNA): TGTGCCAGCAGACCCTCGGGACTCATGGTGTACAATGAGCAGTTCTTC.

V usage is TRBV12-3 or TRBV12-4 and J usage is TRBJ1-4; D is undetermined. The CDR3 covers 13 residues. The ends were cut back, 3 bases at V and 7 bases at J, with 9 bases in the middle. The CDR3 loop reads CASSLPSGEKLFF. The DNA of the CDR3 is TGTGCCAGCAGTTTGCCCTCCGGTGAAAAACTGTTTTTT.

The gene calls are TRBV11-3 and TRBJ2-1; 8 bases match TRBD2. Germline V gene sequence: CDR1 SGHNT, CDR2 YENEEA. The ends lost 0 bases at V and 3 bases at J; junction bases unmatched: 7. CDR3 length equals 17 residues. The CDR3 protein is CASSLEVLAEHYNEQFF. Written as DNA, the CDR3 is TGTGCCAGCAGCTTAGAGGTACTAGCGGAACACTACAATGAGCAGTTCTTC.

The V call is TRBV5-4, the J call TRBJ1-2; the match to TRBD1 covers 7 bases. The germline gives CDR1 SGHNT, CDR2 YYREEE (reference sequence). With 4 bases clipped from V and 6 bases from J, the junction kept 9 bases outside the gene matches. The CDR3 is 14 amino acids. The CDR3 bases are TGTGCCAGCAGCCCACAGGGGACGAAGAATGGCTACACCTTC. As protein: CASSPQGTKNGYTF. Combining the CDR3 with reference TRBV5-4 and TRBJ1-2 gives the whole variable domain ETGVTQSPTHLIKTRGQQVTLRCSSQSGHNTVSWYQQALGQGPQFIFQYYREEENGRGNFPPRFSGLQFPNYSSELNVNALELDDSALYLCASSPQGTKNGYTFGSGTRLTVV.

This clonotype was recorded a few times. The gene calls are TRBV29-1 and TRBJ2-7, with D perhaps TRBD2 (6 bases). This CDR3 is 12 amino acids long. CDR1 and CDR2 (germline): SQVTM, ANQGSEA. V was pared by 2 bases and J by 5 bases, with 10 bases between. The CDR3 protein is CSVEQGGDEQYF. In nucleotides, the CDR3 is TGCAGCGTTGAACAGGGAGGCGACGAGCAGTACTTC.

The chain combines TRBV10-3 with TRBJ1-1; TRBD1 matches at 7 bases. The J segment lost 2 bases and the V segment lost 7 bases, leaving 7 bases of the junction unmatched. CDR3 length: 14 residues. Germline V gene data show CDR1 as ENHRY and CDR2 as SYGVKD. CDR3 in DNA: TGTGCCATCACCCTAGGACAGGCCAACACTGAAGCTTTCTTT. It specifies CAITLGQANTEAFF.

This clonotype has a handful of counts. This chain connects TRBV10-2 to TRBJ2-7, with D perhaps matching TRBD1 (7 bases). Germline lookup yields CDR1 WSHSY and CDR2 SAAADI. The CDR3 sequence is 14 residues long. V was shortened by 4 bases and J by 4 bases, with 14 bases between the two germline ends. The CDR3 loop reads CASSVGGGKYEQYF. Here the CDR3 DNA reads TGCGCCAGCAGTGTTGGAGGGGGCAAATACGAGCAGTACTTC.

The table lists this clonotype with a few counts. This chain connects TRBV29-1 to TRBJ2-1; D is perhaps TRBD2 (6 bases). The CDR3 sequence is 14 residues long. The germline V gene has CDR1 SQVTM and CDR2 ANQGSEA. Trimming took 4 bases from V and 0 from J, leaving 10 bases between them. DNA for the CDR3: TGCAGCGTTGCTAAACTAGCCTCCTACAATGAGCAGTTCTTC. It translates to CSVAKLASYNEQFF.

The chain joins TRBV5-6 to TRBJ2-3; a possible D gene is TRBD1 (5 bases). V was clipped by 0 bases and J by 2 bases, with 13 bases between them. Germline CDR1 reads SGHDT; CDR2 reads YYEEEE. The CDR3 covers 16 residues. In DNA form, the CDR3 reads TGTGCCAGCAGCTTGGATCTAGGGGCGACCACAGATACGCAGTATTTT. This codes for CASSLDLGATTDTQYF.

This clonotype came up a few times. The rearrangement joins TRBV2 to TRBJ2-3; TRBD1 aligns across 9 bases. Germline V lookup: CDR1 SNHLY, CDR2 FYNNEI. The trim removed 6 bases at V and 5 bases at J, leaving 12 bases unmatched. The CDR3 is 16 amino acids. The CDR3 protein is CASRAGTGGYGDTQYF. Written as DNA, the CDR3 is TGTGCCAGCAGGGCCGGAACAGGGGGCTATGGAGATACGCAGTATTTT. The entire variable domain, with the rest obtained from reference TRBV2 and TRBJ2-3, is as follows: EPEVTQTPSHQVTQMGQEVILRCVPISNHLYFYWYRQILGQKVEFLVSFYNNEISEKSEIFDDQFSVERPDGSNFTLKIRSTKLEDSAMYFCASRAGTGGYGDTQYFGPGTRLTVL.

CDR3 nucleotides: TGTGCCATCGGGACTAGCGGGGACAATGAGCAGTTCTTC. Amino acid sequence: CAIGTSGDNEQFF. This sequence joins TRBV10-3 and TRBJ2-1; TRBD2 agrees at 13 bases. CDR3 length equals 13 residues. Per the germline V gene, CDR1 is ENHRY and CDR2 is SYGVKD. Germline trimming cut 8 bases from V and 5 bases from J; bases unmatched to any gene: 0.

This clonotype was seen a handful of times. CDR3 nucleotides: TGTGCCAGCAGCTCCAGAGGACAGCCTGACTATGGCTACACCTTC. Its translation is CASSSRGQPDYGYTF. This chain links TRBV7-9 with TRBJ1-2; TRBD1 might be the D (6 bases). Germline lookup yields CDR1 SEHNR and CDR2 FQNEAQ (reference sequence). CDR3 length: 15 amino acids. V was cut by 4 bases and J by 3 bases, with 15 bases left in between.

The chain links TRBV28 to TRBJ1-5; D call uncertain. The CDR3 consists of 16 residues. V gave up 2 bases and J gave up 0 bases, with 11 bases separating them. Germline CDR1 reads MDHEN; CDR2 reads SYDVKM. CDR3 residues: CASSLRGSYSNQPQHF. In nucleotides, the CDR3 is TGTGCCAGCAGTTTAAGAGGCAGTTATAGCAATCAGCCCCAGCATTTT.

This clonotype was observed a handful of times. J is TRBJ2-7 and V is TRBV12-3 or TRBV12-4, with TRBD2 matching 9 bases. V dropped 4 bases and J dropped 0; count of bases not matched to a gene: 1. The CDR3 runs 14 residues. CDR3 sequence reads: CASSSAGGSYEQYF. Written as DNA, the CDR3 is TGTGCCAGCAGTTCAGCGGGGGGCTCCTACGAGCAGTACTTC.

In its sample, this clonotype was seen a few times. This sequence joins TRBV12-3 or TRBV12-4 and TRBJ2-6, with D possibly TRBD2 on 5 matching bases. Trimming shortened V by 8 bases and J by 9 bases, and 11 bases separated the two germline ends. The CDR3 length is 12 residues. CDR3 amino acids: CASAEGYNVLTF. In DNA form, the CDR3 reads TGTGCCAGCGCTGAGGGATACAACGTCCTGACTTTC.

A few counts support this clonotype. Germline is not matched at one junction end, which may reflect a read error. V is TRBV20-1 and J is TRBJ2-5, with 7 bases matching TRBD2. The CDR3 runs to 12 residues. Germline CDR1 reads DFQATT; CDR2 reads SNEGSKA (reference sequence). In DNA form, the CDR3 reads TGCAGTGCGGGGGGACTAAGTGAGATCCAGTACTTC. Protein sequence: CSAGGLSEIQYF.

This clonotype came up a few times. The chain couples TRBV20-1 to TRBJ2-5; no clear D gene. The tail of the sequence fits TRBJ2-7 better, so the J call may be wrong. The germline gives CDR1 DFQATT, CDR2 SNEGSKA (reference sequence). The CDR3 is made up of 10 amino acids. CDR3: CSANRYEQYF. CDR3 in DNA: TGCAGTGCTAATCGATACGAGCAGTACTTC.

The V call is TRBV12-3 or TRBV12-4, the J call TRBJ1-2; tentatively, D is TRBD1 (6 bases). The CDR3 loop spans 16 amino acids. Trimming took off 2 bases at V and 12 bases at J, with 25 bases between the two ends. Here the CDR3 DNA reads TGTGCCAGCAGTTTAAGTGGCCAGGCCCGTAGCGGGGGCCACACCTTC. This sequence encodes CASSLSGQARSGGHTF.

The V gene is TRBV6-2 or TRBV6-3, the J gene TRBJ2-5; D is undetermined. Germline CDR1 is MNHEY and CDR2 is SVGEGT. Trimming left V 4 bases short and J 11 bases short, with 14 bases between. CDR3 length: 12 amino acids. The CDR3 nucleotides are TGTGCCAGCAGTTCGCTCGACAATGAGCAGTACTTC. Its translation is CASSSLDNEQYF.

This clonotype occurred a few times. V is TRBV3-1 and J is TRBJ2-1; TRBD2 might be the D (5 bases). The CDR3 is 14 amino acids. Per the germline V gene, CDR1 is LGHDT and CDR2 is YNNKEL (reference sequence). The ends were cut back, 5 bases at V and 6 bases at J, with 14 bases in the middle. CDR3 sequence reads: CASSYGEGLNEQFF. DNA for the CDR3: TGTGCCAGCAGCTACGGAGAAGGACTCAATGAGCAGTTCTTC.

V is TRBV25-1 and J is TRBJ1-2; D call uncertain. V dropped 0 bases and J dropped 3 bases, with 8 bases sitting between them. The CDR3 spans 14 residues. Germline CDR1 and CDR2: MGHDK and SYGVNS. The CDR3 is CASSEYGRDYGYTF. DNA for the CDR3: TGTGCCAGCAGTGAATATGGTCGGGACTATGGCTACACCTTC.

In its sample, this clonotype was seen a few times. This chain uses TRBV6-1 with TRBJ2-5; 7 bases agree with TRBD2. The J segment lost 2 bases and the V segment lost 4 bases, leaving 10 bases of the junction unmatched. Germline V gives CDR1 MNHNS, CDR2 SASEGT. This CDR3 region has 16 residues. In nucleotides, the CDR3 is TGTGCCAGCAGTGCCCCCACATGGGGAGGGCAAGAGACCCAGTACTTC. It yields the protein CASSAPTWGGQETQYF.